Sequencing of this T cell receptor beta chain was carried out in a study of blood T cell repertoires in COVID-19. Overall study: Donors in the United States, Italy and Spain gave samples during acute or convalescent COVID-19. T cells, B-cell-depleted T cells, or PBMCs supplied cDNA or gDNA.

Authors' data handling: Using reference gene primer amplification, nucleated cell counts were estimated. Profiling relied on immunoSEQ multiplex PCR, and the TCRdb table lists in-frame clones only, not all of them. From that table come the V and J calls and clone size; the DNA was used to work out D and trimming. The sample records about 160,000 clones, around 77% being singletons. A single count supports this clone. Trimming stripped 6 bases from V and 7 bases from J, with 15 bases between. Germline V lookup: CDR1 MGHDK, CDR2 SYGVNS. The CDR3 loop spans 13 amino acids. Source material: peripheral blood. V is TRBV25-1 and J is TRBJ1-2; D may be TRBD1 (5 bases). The receptor's source is a man in his 70s with acute or convalescent COVID-19. The CDR3 DNA reads as TGTGCCAGCAGCCCCGCAGGGTCTTCTGGCTACACCTTC. Translation: CASSPAGSSGYTF.